The T cell receptor beta chain described here comes from a study of blood T cell repertoires in COVID-19. At the level of the study: PBMCs, B-cell-depleted T cells, or T cells were the source of the cDNA or gDNA that made up the material.

Germline V gives CDR1 LGHNT, CDR2 FRNRAP. The V and J ends lost 4 bases and 9 bases respectively, with 10 bases between them. The CDR3 is 12 amino acids. TCRdb's copy holds only in-frame clones and misses some; the assay was immunoSEQ multiplex PCR. The data hold approximately 16,000 clones, with about 91% observed a single time. Sequencing was performed on peripheral blood. The sequence derives from a human donor in a cohort sampled during active COVID-19. This chain uses TRBV12-5 with TRBJ1-5; D ambiguous. The CDR3 DNA reads TGTGCTAGTGGTTCAACCCTCGGGCCCCAGCATTTT. It codes for CASGSTLGPQHF.